The 20 T cell receptor beta chains in this list originate from one sample, sequenced in a study of OX40 agonist ivuxolimab in advanced cancers. The data were produced by immunoSEQ multiplex PCR, yet TCRdb's version contains in-frame clones alone and is incomplete. The sample includes 31,000 or so clones, about 81% of them seen just once. Sequencing used CD4+ or CD8+ T cells sorted from blood, obtained in a trial of the OX40 agonist ivuxolimab. These TCRs come from an adult with an advanced solid tumor such as melanoma, head and neck, liver or kidney cancer.

V and J are TRBV27 and TRBJ1-5, with TRBD1 as a possible D gene (6 bases). CDR1 is MNHEY, CDR2 SMNVEV, per germline (reference sequence). Trimming cost V 7 bases and J 1 base, with 11 bases left between them. The CDR3 has 14 amino acids. CDR3 loop: CASNPRGSNQPQHF. The DNA for the CDR3 is TGTGCCAGCAATCCTAGGGGGAGCAATCAGCCCCAGCATTTT.

V gene TRBV4-1 combines with J gene TRBJ2-1; tentatively, D is TRBD2 (7 bases). The CDR3 runs 18 residues. CDR1 and CDR2 (germline): MGHRA, YSYEKL. Trimming cost V 0 bases and J 3 bases, with 18 bases left between them. The CDR3, as DNA: TGCGCCAGCAGCCAAGATCGGGGGGCCGGAGGCTACTACAATGAGCAGTTCTTC. This codes for CASSQDRGAGGYYNEQFF.

This chain connects TRBV27 to TRBJ2-1, with 10 bases identical to TRBD2. Germline lookup yields CDR1 MNHEY and CDR2 SMNVEV (reference sequence). The J segment lost 8 bases and the V segment lost 6 bases, leaving 16 bases of the junction unmatched. This CDR3 contains 17 residues. The CDR3 DNA follows: TGTGCCAGCAGCCGGTGGGGGAGCGGGAGGGCCCTCGATGAGCAGTTCTTC. Encoded protein: CASSRWGSGRALDEQFF.

The rearrangement uses TRBV9 and TRBJ2-3, with TRBD2 as a possible D gene (5 bases). Germline V CDR1 and CDR2: SGDLS, YYNGEE. Trimming removed 7 bases at V and 4 bases at J, with 16 bases between. CDR3 length: 14 residues. The CDR3 spells CASSRGGRPDTQYF. The CDR3 nucleotides are TGTGCCAGCTCGCGAGGAGGTCGTCCAGATACGCAGTATTTT.

This clone appeared many times. The chain carries TRBV30 and TRBJ2-2, with 10 bases matching TRBD1. The length of the CDR3 is 15 residues. Germline V gene sequence: CDR1 GTSNPN, CDR2 SVGIG (reference sequence). The V and J ends lost 5 bases and 6 bases, in that order; junction bases with no gene match: 9. In DNA form, the CDR3 reads TGTGCCTGGGATGACAGGGGGCGCGACGCCGGGGAGCTGTTTTTT. Protein: CAWDDRGRDAGELFF.

The chain links TRBV2 to TRBJ1-2; D is undetermined. CDR3 length equals 11 residues. Trimming left V 2 bases short and J 6 bases short, with 4 bases between. CDR1 SNHLY and CDR2 FYNNEI come from the germline V gene. The CDR3: CASSEPNGYTF. CDR3 DNA: TGTGCCAGCAGTGAACCAAATGGCTACACCTTC.

CDR3 DNA sequence: TGTGCCAGCAGTTTTCGACAGGGATGGGCCGGGGAGCTGTTTTTT. Protein product: CASSFRQGWAGELFF. This rearrangement joins TRBV27 to TRBJ2-2; 7 bases are shared with TRBD1. Per germline, CDR1 MNHEY and CDR2 SMNVEV (reference sequence). V shed 3 bases, J shed 6 bases, and the junction held 7 bases outside the gene matches. The CDR3 consists of 15 residues.

The chain links TRBV29-1 to TRBJ2-1; 7 nucleotides agree with TRBD2. The V gene's germline CDR1 is SQVTM and CDR2 ANQGSEA. The V and J ends lost 4 bases and 8 bases, in that order; junction bases with no gene match: 11. This CDR3 has 14 residues. The CDR3 reads CSVVFLGGSDEQFF. The DNA for the CDR3 is TGCAGCGTTGTCTTCCTCGGCGGGAGCGATGAGCAGTTCTTC.

This rearrangement joins TRBV27 to TRBJ1-4; no clear D. This CDR3 has 14 residues. Per germline, CDR1 MNHEY and CDR2 SMNVEV (reference sequence). Trimming left V 4 bases short and J 4 bases short, with 10 bases between. CDR3 sequence: CASSSWTDNEKLFF. CDR3 nucleotide sequence: TGTGCCAGCAGTTCCTGGACGGATAATGAAAAACTGTTTTTT.

The J gene is TRBJ2-4, the V gene TRBV27; D perhaps matches TRBD1 (6 bases). Germline CDR1 reads MNHEY; CDR2 reads SMNVEV (reference sequence). V was pared by 6 bases and J by 0 bases, with 18 bases between. The length of the CDR3 is 17 residues. Written as DNA, the CDR3 is TGTGCCAGCAGACCCCTCGACAGGTTCCTAGCCAAAAACATTCAGTACTTC. Translating it yields CASRPLDRFLAKNIQYF.

The chain combines TRBV7-9 with TRBJ1-4; 9 bases line up with TRBD1. This CDR3 is built from 15 residues. J gave up 4 bases and V 4 bases, and 4 bases lay outside the gene matches. CDR1 and CDR2 from the germline V gene are SEHNR and FQNEAQ (reference sequence). Here the CDR3 reads CASSWTGALNEKLFF. Written as DNA, the CDR3 is TGTGCCAGCAGCTGGACAGGGGCCCTTAATGAAAAACTGTTTTTT.

The chain uses TRBV5-5 and TRBJ1-2; 8 nucleotides agree with TRBD1. The CDR3 has 13 residues. V was clipped by 4 bases and J by 6 bases; unmatched bases: 5. In germline, CDR1 is SGHKS, CDR2 YYEKEE (reference sequence). CDR3 loop: CASSPAGGHGYTF. DNA of the CDR3: TGTGCCAGCAGCCCCGCAGGGGGCCATGGCTACACCTTC.

There are a few counts of this clone. The chain employs TRBV21-1 and TRBJ2-7; the table's D call, TRBD2, has no DNA check behind it. TRBV21-1 is flagged as a pseudogene. CDR3 length: 15 amino acids. The CDR3 spells CASSKTPRDDYEQYF. The CDR3 coding sequence is TGTGCCAGCAGCAAAACCCCTCGGGATGACTACGAGCAGTACTTC.

The chain joins TRBV7-6 to TRBJ2-2; maybe TRBD2 (6 bases). The CDR3 has 16 residues. With 1 base removed from V and 3 bases from J, the gap between germline ends came to 12 bases. The germline V gene has CDR1 SGHVS and CDR2 FNYEAQ. The DNA for the CDR3 is TGTGCCAGCAGCTTAGTATCTAGCGAGCACACCGGGGAGCTGTTTTTT. Protein product: CASSLVSSEHTGELFF.

The chain uses TRBV28 and TRBJ1-5; D call uncertain. V lost 3 bases and J lost 2, with 11 bases in between. Germline V gene data show CDR1 as MDHEN and CDR2 as SYDVKM. CDR3 length: 15 amino acids. The CDR3 region has the DNA TGTGCCAGCAGTTTTTTTTCCACCCGCAATCAGCCCCAGCATTTT. Protein product: CASSFFSTRNQPQHF.

The genes are TRBV7-9 and TRBJ2-7; 9 bases map to TRBD2. CDR3 size: 15 residues. With 1 base clipped from V and 0 bases from J, the junction kept 1 base outside the gene matches. Germline CDR1 and CDR2: SEHNR and FQNEAQ (reference sequence). CDR3 in amino acids: CASSLGGGASYEQYF. CDR3 bases: TGTGCCAGCAGCTTAGGCGGGGGGGCCTCCTACGAGCAGTACTTC.

The chain uses TRBV5-6 and TRBJ2-6; D uncertain. Germline V CDR1 and CDR2: SGHDT, YYEEEE. This CDR3 is built from 18 residues. V gave up 2 bases and J gave up 0 bases, with 15 bases separating them. This CDR3 reads CASSFRALPLSGANVLTF. The CDR3 nucleotides are TGTGCCAGCAGCTTTAGGGCCTTACCCCTCTCTGGGGCCAACGTCCTGACTTTC.

J is TRBJ2-1 and V is TRBV28, with D unresolved. The germline gives CDR1 MDHEN, CDR2 SYDVKM. The germline V and J ends were trimmed by 3 bases and 2 bases, with 8 bases remaining between them. The CDR3 runs to 14 residues. The CDR3 nucleotides are TGTGCCAGCAGTTTCGGTGCGGCCTACAATGAGCAGTTCTTC. The encoded protein is CASSFGAAYNEQFF.

The CDR3 loop reads CASSPRQGATYGYTF. The DNA of the CDR3 is TGCGCCAGCAGCCCGCGCCAGGGGGCCACCTATGGCTACACCTTC. The V call is TRBV4-1, the J call TRBJ1-2, with 8 nucleotides matching TRBD1. This CDR3 region has 15 residues. Germline CDR1 is MGHRA and CDR2 is YSYEKL. V shed 4 bases, J shed 4 bases, and the junction held 8 bases outside the gene matches.

This CDR3 is CASSLGDSNEKLFF. The CDR3 DNA reads as TGTGCCAGCAGCTTAGGGGACTCTAATGAAAAACTGTTTTTT. V usage is TRBV7-8 and J usage is TRBJ1-4, with a possible D match to TRBD1 (5 bases). The V and J ends lost 1 base and 3 bases respectively, with 6 bases between them. The CDR3 runs to 14 residues. Germline CDR1 and CDR2: SGHVS and FQNEAQ.